A single T cell receptor beta chain is shown here with its context. Participants, about 18 to 100 years old, spanned 25 or so US areas. The recovered donors of Cohort 3 showed two negative PCRs, clearance, or symptom resolution. These data belong to a study of blood T cell repertoires in COVID-19. Study-wide context: Sources were T cells, B-cell-depleted T cells, or PBMCs; the material itself was cDNA or gDNA.

The germline V and J ends were trimmed by 3 bases and 0 bases, with 8 bases remaining between them. Germline CDR1 SEHNR, CDR2 FQNEAQ (reference sequence). CDR3 size: 15 residues. Per the original methods: Amplified reference gene primers provided the basis for estimating nucleated cell counts. Sequencing used immunoSEQ multiplex PCR; TCRdb keeps in-frame clones, though not all of them. That table furnishes V, J and clone size, whereas the DNA furnished D and trimming. This sample has approximately 500,000 clones, with approximately 90% found just once. The V call is TRBV7-9, the J call TRBJ1-4; D ambiguous. Sequencing used PBMCs or T cells enriched from blood (not recorded which). The clonotype was recovered from a woman aged 40-49 years who had recovered from COVID-19. This chain's CDR3 is CASSFDMTTNEKLFF. The CDR3 DNA reads as TGTGCCAGCAGCTTTGACATGACAACTAATGAAAAACTGTTTTTT.